This is a list of T cell receptor beta chains from one sample in a study of shared clonotypes between healthy human individuals. Clones were read by immunoSEQ multiplex PCR, and TCRdb kept only the in-frame ones, dropping some. Of 1,500,000 or so clones detected, around 97% appear once; the ten largest clones hold roughly 1.2%. The sequenced material came from naive CD4+ T cells sorted from blood. These receptors came from a man younger than 40 in good health. Each CDR3 is given with its conserved first and last residue.

J gene: TRBJ2-6; V gene: TRBV12-5; CDR3 protein: CASGGTPDRGLANVLTF
J gene: TRBJ2-7; V gene: TRBV29-1; CDR3 protein: CSVGNGRSYEQYF
J gene: TRBJ1-5; V gene: TRBV30; CDR3 protein: CAWSYRQGYNQPQHF
J gene: TRBJ2-1; V gene: TRBV5-1; CDR3 protein: CASSVGTSGYNEQFF
J gene: TRBJ2-1; V gene: TRBV9; CDR3 protein: CASSPRRFPAGALPDNEQFF
J gene: TRBJ2-7; V gene: TRBV7-6; CDR3 protein: CASSFVAGGNYEQYF
J gene: TRBJ1-3; V gene: TRBV19; CDR3 protein: CASSTEHGNTIYF
J gene: TRBJ2-3; V gene: TRBV6-5; CDR3 protein: CASNHDSGRDTQYF
J gene: TRBJ2-1; V gene: TRBV6-4; CDR3 protein: CASSVDTGGPHNEQFF
J gene: TRBJ1-1; V gene: TRBV2; CDR3 protein: CASSGAGGRTEAFF
J gene: TRBJ2-7; V gene: TRBV28; CDR3 protein: CASSLGLAGVTEQYF
J gene: TRBJ2-7; V gene: TRBV6-1; CDR3 protein: CASSERAHEQYF
J gene: TRBJ2-7; V gene: TRBV19; CDR3 protein: CASSISGNIYEQYF